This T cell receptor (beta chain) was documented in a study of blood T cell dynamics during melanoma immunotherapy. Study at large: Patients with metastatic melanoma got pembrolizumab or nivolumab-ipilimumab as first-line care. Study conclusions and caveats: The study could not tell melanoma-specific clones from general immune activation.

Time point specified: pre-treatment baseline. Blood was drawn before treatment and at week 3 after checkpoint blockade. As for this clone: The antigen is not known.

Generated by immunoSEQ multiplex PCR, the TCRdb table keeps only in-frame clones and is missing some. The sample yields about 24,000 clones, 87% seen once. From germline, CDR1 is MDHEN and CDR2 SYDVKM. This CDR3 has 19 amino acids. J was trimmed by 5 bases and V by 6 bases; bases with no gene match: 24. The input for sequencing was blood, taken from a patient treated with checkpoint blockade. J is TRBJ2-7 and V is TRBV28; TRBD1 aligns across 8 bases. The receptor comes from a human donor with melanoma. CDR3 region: CASSGSGQGPFYPGNEQYF. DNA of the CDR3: TGTGCCAGCAGCGGATCCGGACAGGGCCCATTCTACCCCGGGAACGAGCAGTACTTC. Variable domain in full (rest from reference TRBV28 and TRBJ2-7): DVKVTQSSRYLVKRTGEKVFLECVQDMDHENMFWYRQDPGLGLRLIYFSYDVKMKEKGDIPEGYSVSREKKERFSLILESASTNQTSMYLCASSGSGQGPFYPGNEQYFGPGTRLTVT.